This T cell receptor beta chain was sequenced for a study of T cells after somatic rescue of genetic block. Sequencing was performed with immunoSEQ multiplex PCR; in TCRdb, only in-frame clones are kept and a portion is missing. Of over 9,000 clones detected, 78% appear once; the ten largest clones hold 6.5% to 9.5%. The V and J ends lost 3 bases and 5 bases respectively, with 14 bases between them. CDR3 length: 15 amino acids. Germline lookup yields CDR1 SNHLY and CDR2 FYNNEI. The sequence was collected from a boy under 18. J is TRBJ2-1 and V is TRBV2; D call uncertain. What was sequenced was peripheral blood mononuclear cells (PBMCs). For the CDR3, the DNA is TGTGCCAGCAGTGATGGTCCCGGTCGGAACAATGAGCAGTTCTTC. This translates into CASSDGPGRNNEQFF.